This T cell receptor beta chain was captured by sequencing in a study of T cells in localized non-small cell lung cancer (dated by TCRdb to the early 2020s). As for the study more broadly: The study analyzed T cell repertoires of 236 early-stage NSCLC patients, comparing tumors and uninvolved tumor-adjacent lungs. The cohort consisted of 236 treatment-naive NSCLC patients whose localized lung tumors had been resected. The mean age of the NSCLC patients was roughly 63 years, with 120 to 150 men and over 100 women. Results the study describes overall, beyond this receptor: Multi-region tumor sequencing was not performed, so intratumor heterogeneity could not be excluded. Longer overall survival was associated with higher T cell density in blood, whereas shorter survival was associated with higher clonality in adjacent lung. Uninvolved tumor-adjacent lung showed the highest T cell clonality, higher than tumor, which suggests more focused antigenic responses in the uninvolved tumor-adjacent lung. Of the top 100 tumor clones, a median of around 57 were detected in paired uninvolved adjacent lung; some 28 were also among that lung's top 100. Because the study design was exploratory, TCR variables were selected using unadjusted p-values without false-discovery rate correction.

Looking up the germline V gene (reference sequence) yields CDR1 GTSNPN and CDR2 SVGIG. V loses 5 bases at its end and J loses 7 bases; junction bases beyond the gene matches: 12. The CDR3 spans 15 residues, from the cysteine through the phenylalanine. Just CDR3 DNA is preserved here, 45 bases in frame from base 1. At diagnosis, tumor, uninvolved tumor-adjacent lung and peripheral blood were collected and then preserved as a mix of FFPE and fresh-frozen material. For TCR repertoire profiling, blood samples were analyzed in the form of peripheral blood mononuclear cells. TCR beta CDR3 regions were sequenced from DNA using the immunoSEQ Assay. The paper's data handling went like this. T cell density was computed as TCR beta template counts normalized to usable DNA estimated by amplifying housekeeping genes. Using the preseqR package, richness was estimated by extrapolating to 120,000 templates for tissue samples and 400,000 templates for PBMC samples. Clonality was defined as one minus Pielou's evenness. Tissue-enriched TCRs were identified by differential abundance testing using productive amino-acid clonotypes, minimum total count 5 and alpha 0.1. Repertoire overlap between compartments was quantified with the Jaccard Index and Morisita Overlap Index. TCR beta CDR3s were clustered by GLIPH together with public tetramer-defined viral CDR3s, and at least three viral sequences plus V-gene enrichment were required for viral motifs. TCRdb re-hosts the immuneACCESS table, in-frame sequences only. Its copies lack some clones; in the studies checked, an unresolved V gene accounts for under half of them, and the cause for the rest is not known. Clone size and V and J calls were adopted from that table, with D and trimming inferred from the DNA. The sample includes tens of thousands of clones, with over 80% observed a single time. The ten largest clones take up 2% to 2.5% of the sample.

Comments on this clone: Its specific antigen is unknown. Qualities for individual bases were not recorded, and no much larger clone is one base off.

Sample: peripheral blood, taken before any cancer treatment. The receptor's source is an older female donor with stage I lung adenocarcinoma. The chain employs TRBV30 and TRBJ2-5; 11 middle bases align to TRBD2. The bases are TGTGCCTGGTCCAAGACTAGCGGGGCCCAGGGGACCCAGTACTTC. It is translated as CAWSKTSGAQGTQYF.